Presented here are 32 T cell receptor beta chains from one specimen sequenced in a study of T cell changes during pregnancy in multiple sclerosis (dated by TCRdb to about 2019). Libraries came from the immunoSEQ multiplex PCR assay. The table was pulled from immuneACCESS by TCRdb, which kept in-frame rearrangements only. Such tables lose some clones; where checked, under half of the loss comes from unresolved V genes, and the rest has no known cause. The sample table records about 65,000 clones; 92% of these occur just once. The ten largest clones add up to just over 3% of the sample. The material sequenced was CD8+ T cells from peripheral blood mononuclear cells, taken in the third trimester of pregnancy. Every receptor here comes from a female donor in good health, enrolled as a control in a pregnancy study.

This clone was counted between two and nine times. The chain uses TRBV5-6 and TRBJ1-2; weak D call: TRBD1 (6 bases). In germline, CDR1 is SGHDT, CDR2 YYEEEE. The V end lost 0 bases, the J end lost 7 bases, and 10 bases lay between the germline ends. The CDR3 runs to 13 residues. This CDR3 reads CASSLDRASGYTF. The CDR3 coding sequence is TGTGCCAGCAGCTTGGACAGGGCAAGTGGCTACACCTTC.

CDR3 nucleotide sequence: TGTGCCAGCAGCCAAGATCCGAGAGTCTATGGCTACACCTTC. This translates into CASSQDPRVYGYTF. The chain combines TRBV14 with TRBJ1-2; D gene ambiguous. V was clipped by 0 bases and J by 4 bases, with 9 bases between them. CDR1 is SGHDN, CDR2 FVKESK, per germline. The CDR3 totals 14 residues. Variable domain in full (rest from reference TRBV14 and TRBJ1-2): EAGVTQFPSHSVIEKGQTVTLRCDPISGHDNLYWYRRVMGKEIKFLLHFVKESKQDESGMPNNRFLAERTGGTYSTLKVQPAELEDSGVYFCASSQDPRVYGYTFGSGTRLTVV.

The chain joins TRBV5-1 to TRBJ1-5; D might be TRBD1 (5 bases). Germline loops: CDR1 SGHRS, CDR2 YFSETQ. Trimming cost V 0 bases and J 3 bases, with 10 bases left between them. CDR3 length: 15 residues. In nucleotides, the CDR3 is TGCGCCAGCAGCTTGGAGGGGCTCGACAATCAGCCCCAGCATTTT. This translates into CASSLEGLDNQPQHF.

This chain joins TRBV19 and TRBJ2-6; the match to TRBD1 covers 9 bases. Per the germline V gene, CDR1 is LNHDA and CDR2 is SQIVND (reference sequence). After removal of 3 bases from V and 3 bases from J, the junction contained 9 bases not matched to a gene. The CDR3 has 18 amino acids. The CDR3 coding sequence is TGTGCCAGTAGTATTTCAAGGACAGGGGATTTTGGGGCCAACGTCCTGACTTTC. It translates to CASSISRTGDFGANVLTF. The full variable domain, completed using reference TRBV19 and TRBJ2-6, is DGGITQSPKYLFRKEGQNVTLSCEQNLNHDAMYWYRQDPGQGLRLIYYSQIVNDFQKGDIAEGYSVSREKKESFPLTVTSAQKNPTAFYLCASSISRTGDFGANVLTFGAGSRLTVL.

This sequence joins TRBV6-1 and TRBJ1-2; 9 positions agree with TRBD1. This CDR3 spans 15 amino acids. Germline CDR1 is MNHNS and CDR2 is SASEGT. Trimming removed 1 base from V and 12 bases from J; junction bases left unmatched: 12. The CDR3 coding sequence is TGTGCCAGCAGTGAAGTGCTCGGGACAGGGAACCAGCACACCTTC. Protein product: CASSEVLGTGNQHTF.

The rearrangement links TRBV7-9 to TRBJ1-2, with D uncertain. Germline loops: CDR1 SEHNR, CDR2 FQNEAQ (reference sequence). V lost 4 bases and J lost 0, with 6 bases in between. The CDR3 length is 13 residues. CDR3 sequence reads: CASSSIANYGYTF. CDR3 bases: TGTGCCAGCAGCTCTATTGCTAACTATGGCTACACCTTC.

This clone was observed once. The chain has TRBV2 and TRBJ1-5; 7 positions match TRBD1. Trimming removed 0 bases from V and 4 bases from J; junction bases left unmatched: 9. CDR3 size: 17 residues. In germline, CDR1 is SNHLY, CDR2 FYNNEI. The CDR3 protein is CASSEALLTGINQPQHF. In DNA form, the CDR3 reads TGTGCCAGCAGTGAAGCGCTTTTGACAGGGATAAATCAGCCCCAGCATTTT.

The J gene is TRBJ1-1, the V gene TRBV7-9; 8 positions agree with TRBD1. CDR3 size: 15 residues. The ends lost 1 base at V and 1 base at J; junction bases unmatched: 2. Per germline, CDR1 SEHNR and CDR2 FQNEAQ (reference sequence). The CDR3 loop reads CASSLVGTGNTEAFF. CDR3 DNA sequence: TGTGCCAGCAGCTTAGTTGGGACAGGGAACACTGAAGCTTTCTTT.

The chain is built from TRBV6-5 and TRBJ1-1, with 7 bases matching TRBD1. The germline gives CDR1 MNHEY, CDR2 SVGAGI. V gave up 2 bases and J gave up 7 bases; unmatched junction bases: 10. The CDR3 totals 15 residues. This chain's CDR3 is CASSYGWAGGNEAFF. Written as DNA, the CDR3 is TGTGCCAGCAGTTACGGGTGGGCAGGGGGTAATGAAGCTTTCTTT.

V usage is TRBV19 and J usage is TRBJ2-3; 13 bases map to TRBD2. Germline trimming cut 2 bases from V and 3 bases from J; bases unmatched to any gene: 2. Germline CDR1 is LNHDA and CDR2 is SQIVND (reference sequence). The CDR3 contains 16 residues. The DNA for the CDR3 is TGTGCCAGTAGTATAACTAGCGGGGGGGTTACAGATACGCAGTATTTT. Translated: CASSITSGGVTDTQYF.

The V gene is TRBV7-8, the J gene TRBJ2-7, with 7 nucleotides matching TRBD1. Germline CDR1 and CDR2: SGHVS and FQNEAQ. This CDR3 is 13 amino acids long. The V gene end was trimmed by 5 bases and the J gene end by 4 bases; junction bases not matched to a gene: 5. The CDR3 is CASSDRAEYEQYF. CDR3 DNA sequence: TGTGCCAGCAGCGACAGGGCGGAATACGAGCAGTACTTC.

This clone was observed once. This chain joins TRBV19 and TRBJ1-1; 10 nucleotides line up with TRBD1. This CDR3 region has 18 residues. Germline-derived CDR1 and CDR2 are LNHDA and SQIVND (reference sequence). Germline trimming cut 6 bases from V and 0 bases from J; bases unmatched to any gene: 13. The CDR3 region has the DNA TGTGCCAGTAGATTTAGTCGGACAGGGGGTCCCTTGAACACTGAAGCTTTCTTT. Translation gives CASRFSRTGGPLNTEAFF.

This rearrangement joins TRBV25-1 to TRBJ1-4; no reliable D call. Germline lookup yields CDR1 MGHDK and CDR2 SYGVNS. The CDR3 is made up of 17 amino acids. Trimming removed 0 bases from V and 3 bases from J, with 14 bases in between. The CDR3 is CASSEYNLRAANEKLFF. CDR3 in DNA: TGTGCCAGCAGTGAATATAACCTGAGAGCCGCTAATGAAAAACTGTTTTTT.

V and J are TRBV30 and TRBJ1-2, with 7 bases fitting TRBD1. CDR1 GTSNPN and CDR2 SVGIG come from the germline V gene (reference sequence). The CDR3 extends over 16 amino acids. V lost 1 base to trimming and J lost 6 bases; unmatched junction nucleotides: 14. The CDR3 nucleotides are TGTGCCTGGAGTGCCGGGACAGTGCATCCTTGGGATGGCTACACCTTC. Translating gives CAWSAGTVHPWDGYTF.

This clone was counted between two and nine times. For the CDR3, the DNA is TGTGCCAGCAGCCCGACAGGGGGGGTGAACACTGAAGCTTTCTTT. Translating gives CASSPTGGVNTEAFF. This sequence joins TRBV7-9 and TRBJ1-1, with TRBD1 identical over 9 bases. Per germline, CDR1 SEHNR and CDR2 FQNEAQ (reference sequence). This CDR3 has 15 amino acids. The ends lost 5 bases at V and 0 bases at J; junction bases unmatched: 4.

The CDR3 loop is CSPGWSTDTQYF. The CDR3, as DNA: TGCAGCCCGGGATGGAGCACAGATACGCAGTATTTT. The V gene is TRBV29-1, the J gene TRBJ2-3; D perhaps matches TRBD2 (5 bases). Trimming stripped 8 bases from V and 0 bases from J, with 9 bases between. The CDR3 consists of 12 residues. CDR1 is SQVTM and CDR2 is ANQGSEA in the germline V gene.

The chain uses TRBV18 and TRBJ1-2; tentative D call: TRBD1 (6 bases). V was pared by 8 bases and J by 4 bases, with 20 bases between. This CDR3 contains 15 residues. CDR1 is KGHSH and CDR2 is LQKENI in the germline V gene. DNA for the CDR3: TGTGCCAGCACCCAGGAGGCGCACAGGGTCTATGGCTACACCTTC. Its protein is CASTQEAHRVYGYTF.

The chain has TRBV9 and TRBJ1-6; D is possibly TRBD1 (5 bases). V lost 0 bases and J lost 6, with 10 bases in between. CDR1 is SGDLS and CDR2 is YYNGEE in the germline V gene. The CDR3 extends over 15 amino acids. The DNA for the CDR3 is TGTGCCAGCAGCGTAGACCCCGACAGTAATTCACCCCTCCACTTT. Its translation is CASSVDPDSNSPLHF.

This chain connects TRBV7-6 to TRBJ1-2; 8 bases agree with TRBD1. Losses at the gene ends were 1 base for V and 4 bases for J; bases not matched to a gene: 5. This CDR3 spans 15 amino acids. The germline CDR1 and CDR2 sequences are SGHVS and FNYEAQ. The CDR3: CASSLEQGVGYGYTF. The CDR3 DNA reads TGTGCCAGCAGCTTAGAACAGGGGGTCGGCTATGGCTACACCTTC. Combining the CDR3 with reference TRBV7-6 and TRBJ1-2 gives the whole variable domain GAGVSQSPRYKVTKRGQDVALRCDPISGHVSLYWYRQALGQGPEFLTYFNYEAQQDKSGLPNDRFSAERPEGSISTLTIQRTEQRDSAMYRCASSLEQGVGYGYTFGSGTRLTVV.

This chain connects TRBV7-9 to TRBJ1-1; 11 nucleotides line up with TRBD1. V gave up 5 bases and J gave up 5 bases; unmatched junction bases: 7. The CDR3 runs to 15 residues. Germline V gene data show CDR1 as SEHNR and CDR2 as FQNEAQ (reference sequence). CDR3 loop: CASSAQGQGGTEAFF. The DNA for the CDR3 is TGTGCCAGCAGCGCCCAGGGACAGGGGGGGACTGAAGCTTTCTTT.

The chain has TRBV4-3 and TRBJ1-2; 7 nucleotides line up with TRBD1. CDR3 length: 19 residues. The V segment lost 1 base and the J segment 5 bases; nucleotides outside the gene matches: 19. CDR1 and CDR2 from the germline V gene are LGHNA and YSLEER. Here the CDR3 DNA reads TGCGCCAGCAGCCAAGTGTCGCAGGGGGAATGGGCGGGCGAGTATGGCTACACCTTC. It encodes CASSQVSQGEWAGEYGYTF.

The genes are TRBV7-9 and TRBJ2-7; 9 nucleotides match TRBD1. Unmatched junction bases numbered 4, after V lost 9 bases and J lost 1 base. Per germline, CDR1 SEHNR and CDR2 FQNEAQ (reference sequence). The CDR3 loop spans 13 amino acids. CDR3 nucleotide sequence: TGTGCCAGTGTCGGGACAGGGTCCTACGAGCAGTACTTC. Its translation is CASVGTGSYEQYF.

The chain joins TRBV18 to TRBJ1-4, with a tentative D call TRBD1 (5 bases). Germline assignment: CDR1 KGHSH and CDR2 LQKENI. The CDR3 loop spans 17 amino acids. Trimming took off 1 base at V and 2 bases at J, with 14 bases between the two ends. CDR3 loop: CASSPRDDSGTNEKLFF. The CDR3 DNA is TGTGCCAGCTCACCACGCGATGACAGCGGGACTAATGAAAAACTGTTTTTT.

The V call is TRBV5-1, the J call TRBJ2-7; perhaps TRBD2 as D (6 bases). The CDR3 has 14 residues. The ends were cut back, 4 bases at V and 3 bases at J, with 14 bases in the middle. The germline V gene has CDR1 SGHRS and CDR2 YFSETQ. The CDR3 DNA reads TGCGCCAGCAGCCTCCGACTAGACCACTACGAGCAGTACTTC. Its protein is CASSLRLDHYEQYF.

This clone has just a few counts. V gene TRBV7-2 combines with J gene TRBJ2-7; TRBD2 agrees at 8 bases. J gave up 2 bases and V 4 bases, and 7 bases lay outside the gene matches. The CDR3 loop spans 15 amino acids. In germline, CDR1 is SGHTA, CDR2 FQGNSA. CDR3 sequence: CASSYGGSGTYEQYF. The CDR3, as DNA: TGTGCCAGCAGCTACGGCGGTAGCGGGACCTACGAGCAGTACTTC.

This chain joins TRBV9 and TRBJ2-3; TRBD2 matches 14 bases. This CDR3 comprises 19 residues. Per germline, CDR1 SGDLS and CDR2 YYNGEE. Trimming cost V 4 bases and J 1 base; bases outside gene matches: 11. This CDR3 reads CASSLLPGLAGDGTDTQYF. The CDR3 DNA is TGTGCCAGCAGCCTCCTTCCGGGACTAGCGGGGGATGGCACAGATACGCAGTATTTT. Based on the CDR3 plus reference TRBV9 and TRBJ2-3, the full variable domain is DSGVTQTPKHLITATGQRVTLRCSPRSGDLSVYWYQQSLDQGLQFLIQYYNGEERAKGNILERFSAQQFPDLHSELNLSSLELGDSALYFCASSLLPGLAGDGTDTQYFGPGTRLTVL.

DNA of the CDR3: TGTGCCAGCAGTTGGGCCTCAGCCTACGAGCAGTACTTC. This sequence encodes CASSWASAYEQYF. The rearrangement links TRBV6-5 to TRBJ2-7; D is uncertain. This CDR3 has 13 amino acids. Trimming removed 4 bases from V and 2 bases from J, with 9 bases in between. Germline CDR1 reads MNHEY; CDR2 reads SVGAGI.

The J gene is TRBJ2-1, the V gene TRBV27, with no clear D. V was trimmed by 3 bases and J by 6 bases, leaving 3 bases between them. Germline CDR1 reads MNHEY; CDR2 reads SMNVEV (reference sequence). This CDR3 spans 11 amino acids. The DNA for the CDR3 is TGTGCCAGCAGTTTCTCCAATGAGCAGTTCTTC. As protein: CASSFSNEQFF.

V gene TRBV7-2 combines with J gene TRBJ2-7; weak D call: TRBD1 (6 bases). V lost 3 bases to trimming and J lost 4 bases, with 13 bases between them. The CDR3 is made up of 14 amino acids. The germline V gene encodes CDR1 SGHTA and CDR2 FQGNSA. As DNA, the CDR3 is TGTGCCAGCAGCTTCGCAGGGGCGGATTACGAGCAGTACTTC. It codes for CASSFAGADYEQYF. The whole variable domain, filled in from reference TRBV7-2 and TRBJ2-7, reads GAGVSQSPSNKVTEKGKDVELRCDPISGHTALYWYRQSLGQGLEFLIYFQGNSAPDKSGLPSDRFSAERTGGSVSTLTIQRTQQEDSAVYLCASSFAGADYEQYFGPGTRLTVT.

This rearrangement joins TRBV9 to TRBJ2-1; TRBD2 matches at 9 bases. The CDR3 sequence is 17 residues long. With 1 base clipped from V and 4 bases from J, the junction kept 9 bases outside the gene matches. Per germline, CDR1 SGDLS and CDR2 YYNGEE. The CDR3 DNA sequence: TGTGCCAGCAGCGTAACCTCTAGCGGGACCAATTACAATGAGCAGTTCTTC. Protein: CASSVTSSGTNYNEQFF.

The sample holds a few counts of this clone. This chain uses TRBV9 with TRBJ1-1; a weak D match, TRBD1 (5 bases). Germline CDR1 reads SGDLS; CDR2 reads YYNGEE. The V gene lost 3 bases and the J gene lost 5 bases, with 20 bases spanning the gap. The length of the CDR3 is 16 residues. In DNA, the CDR3 is TGTGCCAGCAGCGGACCGGGACTCCAAACCTCGACTGAAGCTTTCTTT. Residues: CASSGPGLQTSTEAFF. The whole variable domain, remainder taken from reference TRBV9 and TRBJ1-1, is DSGVTQTPKHLITATGQRVTLRCSPRSGDLSVYWYQQSLDQGLQFLIQYYNGEERAKGNILERFSAQQFPDLHSELNLSSLELGDSALYFCASSGPGLQTSTEAFFGQGTRLTVV.

V and J are TRBV2 and TRBJ1-2; the D is unclear. V was clipped by 9 bases and J by 6 bases, with 14 bases between them. The germline gives CDR1 SNHLY, CDR2 FYNNEI. This CDR3 contains 12 residues. In DNA form, the CDR3 reads TGTGCCAGGGATAAGACCGGGGATGGCTACACCTTC. It encodes CARDKTGDGYTF.